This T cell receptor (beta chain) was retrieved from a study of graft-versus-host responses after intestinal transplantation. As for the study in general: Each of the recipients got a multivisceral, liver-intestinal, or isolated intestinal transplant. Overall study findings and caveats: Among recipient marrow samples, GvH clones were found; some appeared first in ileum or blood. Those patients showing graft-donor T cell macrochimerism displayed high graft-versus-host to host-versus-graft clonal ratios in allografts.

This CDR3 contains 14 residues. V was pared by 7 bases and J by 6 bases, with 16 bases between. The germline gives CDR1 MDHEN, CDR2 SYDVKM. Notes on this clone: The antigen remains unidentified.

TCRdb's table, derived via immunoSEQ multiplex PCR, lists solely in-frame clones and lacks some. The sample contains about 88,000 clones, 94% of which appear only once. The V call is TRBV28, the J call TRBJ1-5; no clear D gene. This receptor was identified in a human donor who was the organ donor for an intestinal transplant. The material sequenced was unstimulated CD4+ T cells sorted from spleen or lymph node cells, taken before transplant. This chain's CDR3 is CASTAFLRSQPQHF. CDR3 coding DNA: TGTGCCAGCACCGCATTCTTAAGAAGTCAGCCCCAGCATTTT.